This entry is about one TCR beta chain. Its matching antigen is unknown. V was shortened by 3 bases and J by 4 bases, with 9 bases between the two germline ends. This CDR3 has 13 residues. This record belongs to a study of T cell responses to AZD1222 COVID-19 vaccine. General observations from the study: Donors were largely white British and mainly female; clonal diversity was possibly underestimated. Just six people given AZD1222 tested seropositive at baseline.

Sequencing was performed with immunoSEQ multiplex PCR; in TCRdb, only in-frame clones are kept and a portion is missing. The data hold some 91,000 clones, with roughly nine tenths observed a single time. This clonotype was obtained from an adult in good health. The sequencing here drew on peripheral blood, taken on day 0 of AZD1222 vaccination. The gene calls are TRBV12-3 or TRBV12-4 and TRBJ1-2; D is possibly TRBD1 (5 bases). The CDR3 nucleotides are TGTGCCAGCAGTTTGGGGGTGGGCTATGGCTACACCTTC. This encodes CASSLGVGYGYTF.